This entry features one T cell receptor beta chain sequence. Its specificity is not known. It was with unique molecular identifiers that the TCRbeta library was prepared. TCRdb independently ran MiXCR on the PCR reads; one entry per CDR3 protein. The sample lists around 450,000 distinct CDR3 sequences; about 11% were seen once. The data originate from a study of T-cell reconstitution after alpha-beta-depleted transplantation in children. The CDR3 has 15 residues. The ends lost 5 bases at V and 3 bases at J; junction bases unmatched: 9. CDR1 MNHEY and CDR2 SVGAGI come from the germline V gene. Broader study findings: At day 60, the high TCRbeta diversity found in some patients originated from recipient T cells and thymic progenitors that had survived.

This chain links TRBV6-5 with TRBJ1-1, with 7 bases lining up with TRBD1. The sequencing used PBMCs, collected before TCRalphabeta/CD19-depleted stem cell transplant. This clonotype was sampled from a child aged 2-15 years with inherited bone marrow failure, due to receive a stem cell transplant. CDR3 protein: CASSPRRTGDTEAFF. CDR3 nucleotide sequence: TGTGCCAGCAGTCCGCGCCGGACAGGCGACACTGAAGCTTTCTTT.